The next 14 T cell receptor beta chains were all read from a single sample in a study of shared clonotypes between healthy human individuals. Measured with immunoSEQ multiplex PCR; TCRdb has only the in-frame clones, and not every one. The sample contains roughly 2 million clones, roughly 95% of which appear only once. The sample comprised naive CD4+ T cells sorted from blood. The subset: CD45RA+ positively selected. Receptors were obtained from a man between 18 and 35 years old in good health.

The chain uses TRBV4-3 and TRBJ2-3; the D gene could be TRBD1 or TRBD2 (5 bases each). The V end lost 2 bases, the J end lost 0 bases, and 15 bases lay between the germline ends. From germline, CDR1 is LGHNA and CDR2 YSLEER. The CDR3 loop spans 17 amino acids. For the CDR3, the DNA is TGCGCCAGCAGCCAAACCACCGGGGCAGGCAGCACAGATACGCAGTATTTT. As protein: CASSQTTGAGSTDTQYF.

The V call is TRBV5-1, the J call TRBJ2-7, with 7 bases fitting TRBD2. CDR1 is SGHRS and CDR2 is YFSETQ in the germline V gene. The V and J ends lost 3 bases and 5 bases, in that order; junction bases with no gene match: 11. This CDR3 region has 15 residues. For the CDR3, the DNA is TGCGCCAGCAGCTACACCGGACTAGACTGGAACGAGCAGTACTTC. This sequence encodes CASSYTGLDWNEQYF. The complete variable domain, with remaining parts taken from reference TRBV5-1 and TRBJ2-7, reads KAGVTQTPRYLIKTRGQQVTLSCSPISGHRSVSWYQQTPGQGLQFLFEYFSETQRNKGNFPGRFSGRQFSNSRSEMNVSTLELGDSALYLCASSYTGLDWNEQYFGPGTRLTVT.

This clone was detected a few times. This sequence joins TRBV7-9 and TRBJ1-5, with TRBD1 matching 8 bases. This CDR3 is 14 amino acids long. V was pared by 3 bases and J by 5 bases, with 3 bases of the junction left unmatched. CDR1 is SEHNR and CDR2 is FQNEAQ in the germline V gene (reference sequence). The CDR3 bases are TGTGCCAGCAGCTTCGGGACAGGCTATCAGCCCCAGCATTTT. It specifies CASSFGTGYQPQHF.

The gene calls are TRBV2 and TRBJ2-7; 8 nucleotides align to TRBD1. Germline trimming cut 4 bases from V and 0 bases from J; bases unmatched to any gene: 8. Per germline, CDR1 SNHLY and CDR2 FYNNEI. This CDR3 is built from 16 residues. The CDR3 region is CASSGAGGVSSYEQYF. The CDR3 nucleotides are TGTGCCAGCAGTGGGGCAGGGGGCGTCTCCTCCTACGAGCAGTACTTC.

The chain carries TRBV7-9 and TRBJ2-5; D possibly uses TRBD1 or TRBD2 (5 bases each). The V gene lost 2 bases and the J gene lost 4 bases, with 14 bases spanning the gap. The CDR3 consists of 15 residues. Germline V gene data show CDR1 as SEHNR and CDR2 as FQNEAQ (reference sequence). Here the CDR3 DNA reads TGTGCCAGCAGCTTATCGGGACCAGGGCGAGAGACCCAGTACTTC. It specifies CASSLSGPGRETQYF. Complete variable domain (other parts from reference TRBV7-9 and TRBJ2-5): DTGVSQNPRHKITKRGQNVTFRCDPISEHNRLYWYRQTLGQGPEFLTYFQNEAQLEKSRLLSDRFSAERPKGSFSTLEIQRTEQGDSAMYLCASSLSGPGRETQYFGPGTRLLVL.

This CDR3 is CASSQSLGTGDHEQYF. The CDR3 coding sequence is TGTGCCAGCAGCCAATCGCTCGGGACAGGGGATCACGAGCAGTACTTC. V usage is TRBV14 and J usage is TRBJ2-7; 10 bases match TRBD1. The CDR3 covers 16 residues. Unmatched junction bases numbered 9, after V lost 2 bases and J lost 5 bases. Germline V gene data show CDR1 as SGHDN and CDR2 as FVKESK.

The chain recombines TRBV29-1 with TRBJ2-2, with 13 bases matching TRBD2. The CDR3 contains 14 residues. Unmatched junction bases numbered 5, after V lost 7 bases and J lost 6 bases. Germline V gives CDR1 SQVTM, CDR2 ANQGSEA. Written as DNA, the CDR3 is TGCAGCGCCCAACTAGCGGGAGGGGCCGGGGAGCTGTTTTTT. This sequence encodes CSAQLAGGAGELFF.

The sample holds one count of this clone. The chain combines TRBV6-5 with TRBJ1-1, with TRBD1 identical over 9 bases. Germline CDR1 reads MNHEY; CDR2 reads SVGAGI. CDR3 size: 14 residues. Trimming at V came to 5 bases and at J to 7 bases, leaving 8 bases not matched to a gene. The CDR3 loop is CASSEGQGWGEAFF. The CDR3 coding sequence is TGTGCCAGCAGTGAGGGACAGGGCTGGGGTGAAGCTTTCTTT.

This rearrangement joins TRBV5-1 to TRBJ2-5; 12 positions match TRBD2. Per germline, CDR1 SGHRS and CDR2 YFSETQ. The CDR3 is 17 amino acids. Trimming took 4 bases from V and 1 from J; bases not matched to a gene: 8. The CDR3 DNA follows: TGCGCCAGCAGCCGGGCCGGGACTAGCGGGTCCCAAGAGACCCAGTACTTC. Translating it yields CASSRAGTSGSQETQYF.

This clone was detected a few times. The V gene is TRBV5-4, the J gene TRBJ2-3; no reliable D call. The V and J ends lost 4 bases and 1 base respectively, with 7 bases between them. This CDR3 contains 13 residues. The germline gives CDR1 SGHNT, CDR2 YYREEE (reference sequence). The chain's CDR3 is CASSKVRTDTQYF. The CDR3 DNA reads as TGTGCCAGCAGCAAGGTTCGCACAGATACGCAGTATTTT. The variable domain in full, with the rest retrieved from reference TRBV5-4 and TRBJ2-3, is ETGVTQSPTHLIKTRGQQVTLRCSSQSGHNTVSWYQQALGQGPQFIFQYYREEENGRGNFPPRFSGLQFPNYSSELNVNALELDDSALYLCASSKVRTDTQYFGPGTRLTVL.

The gene calls are TRBV6-5 and TRBJ1-1; 10 bases fit TRBD1. CDR1 is MNHEY, CDR2 SVGAGI, per germline. Losses at the gene ends were 6 bases for V and 4 bases for J; bases not matched to a gene: 5. CDR3 length: 14 residues. The CDR3 reads CASSQDRGVTEAFF. The CDR3 bases are TGTGCCAGCAGCCAGGACAGGGGGGTCACTGAAGCTTTCTTT.

The chain uses TRBV5-4 and TRBJ2-3, with 7 bases identical to TRBD1. This CDR3 is 15 amino acids long. With 4 bases clipped from V and 1 base from J, the junction kept 6 bases outside the gene matches. Germline CDR1 reads SGHNT; CDR2 reads YYREEE (reference sequence). Here the CDR3 reads CASSPQGEGTDTQYF. The CDR3 DNA reads as TGTGCCAGCAGCCCCCAGGGGGAAGGCACAGATACGCAGTATTTT.

V usage is TRBV15 and J usage is TRBJ2-2; D may be TRBD2 (5 bases). Between the trimmed V and J ends, which lost 2 bases and 4 bases, there was a span of 11 bases. The CDR3 consists of 15 residues. Germline CDR1 is LNHNV and CDR2 is YYDKDF (reference sequence). The DNA for the CDR3 is TGTGCCACCAGCAGACCCCCGGGGTTCACCGGGGAGCTGTTTTTT. It translates to CATSRPPGFTGELFF.

This chain connects TRBV18 to TRBJ1-4; D unresolved. The germline V gene has CDR1 KGHSH and CDR2 LQKENI. V was cut by 0 bases and J by 8 bases, with 10 bases left in between. The length of the CDR3 is 14 residues. CDR3 amino acids: CASSPPEEGEKLFF. For the CDR3, the DNA is TGTGCCAGCTCACCACCGGAGGAAGGGGAAAAACTGTTTTTT.